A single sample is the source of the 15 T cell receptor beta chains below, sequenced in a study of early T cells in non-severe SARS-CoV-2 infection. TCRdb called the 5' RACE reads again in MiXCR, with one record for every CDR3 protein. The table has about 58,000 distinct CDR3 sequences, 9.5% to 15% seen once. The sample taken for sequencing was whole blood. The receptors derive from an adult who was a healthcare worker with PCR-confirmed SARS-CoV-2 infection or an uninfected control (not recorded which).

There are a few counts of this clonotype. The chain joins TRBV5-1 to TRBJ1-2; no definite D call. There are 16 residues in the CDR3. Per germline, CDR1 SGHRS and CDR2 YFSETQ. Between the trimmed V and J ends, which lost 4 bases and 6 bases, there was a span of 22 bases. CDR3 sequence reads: CASSVTIVGKMDGYTF. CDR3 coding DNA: TGCGCCAGCAGCGTGACCATTGTCGGAAAGATGGATGGCTACACCTTC.

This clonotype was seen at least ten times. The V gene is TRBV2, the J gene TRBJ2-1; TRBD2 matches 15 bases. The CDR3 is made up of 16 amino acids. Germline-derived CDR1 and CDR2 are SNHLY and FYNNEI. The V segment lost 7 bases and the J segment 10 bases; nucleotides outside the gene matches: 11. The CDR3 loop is CASKWGGTSGGKEQFF. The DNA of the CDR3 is TGTGCCAGCAAGTGGGGAGGGACTAGCGGGGGGAAGGAGCAGTTCTTC.

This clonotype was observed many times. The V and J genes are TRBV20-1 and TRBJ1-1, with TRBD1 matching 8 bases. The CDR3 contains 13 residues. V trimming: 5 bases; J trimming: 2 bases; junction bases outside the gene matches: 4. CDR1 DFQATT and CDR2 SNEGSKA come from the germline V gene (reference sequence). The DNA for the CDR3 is TGCAGTGCTTTGGGACAGGCCAACACTGAAGCTTTCTTT. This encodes CSALGQANTEAFF.

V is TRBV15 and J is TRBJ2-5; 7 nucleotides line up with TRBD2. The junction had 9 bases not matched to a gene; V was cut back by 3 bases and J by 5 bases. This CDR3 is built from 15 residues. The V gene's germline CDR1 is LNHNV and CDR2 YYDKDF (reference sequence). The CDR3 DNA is TGTGCCACCAGCAGCCCTGCGGGAGCGCGTGAGACCCAGTACTTC. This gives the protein CATSSPAGARETQYF.

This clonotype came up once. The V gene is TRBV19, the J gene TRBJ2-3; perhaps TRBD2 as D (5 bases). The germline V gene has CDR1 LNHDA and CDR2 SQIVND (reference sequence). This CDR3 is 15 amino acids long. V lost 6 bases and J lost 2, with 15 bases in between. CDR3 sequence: CASSITTNPTDTQYF. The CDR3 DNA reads TGTGCCAGTAGCATTACGACTAACCCCACAGATACGCAGTATTTT.

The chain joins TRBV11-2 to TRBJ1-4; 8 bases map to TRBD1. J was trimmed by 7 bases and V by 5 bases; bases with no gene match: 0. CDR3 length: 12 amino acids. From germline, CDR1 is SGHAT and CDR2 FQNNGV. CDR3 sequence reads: CASSTGGEKLFF. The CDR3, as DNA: TGTGCCAGCAGCACAGGGGGTGAAAAACTGTTTTTT.

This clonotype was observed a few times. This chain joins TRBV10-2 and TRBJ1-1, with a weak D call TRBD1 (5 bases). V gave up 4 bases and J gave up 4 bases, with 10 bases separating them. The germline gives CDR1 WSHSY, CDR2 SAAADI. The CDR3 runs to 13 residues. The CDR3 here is CASSGQGGTEAFF. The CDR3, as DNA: TGCGCCAGCAGTGGCCAGGGCGGCACTGAAGCTTTCTTT.

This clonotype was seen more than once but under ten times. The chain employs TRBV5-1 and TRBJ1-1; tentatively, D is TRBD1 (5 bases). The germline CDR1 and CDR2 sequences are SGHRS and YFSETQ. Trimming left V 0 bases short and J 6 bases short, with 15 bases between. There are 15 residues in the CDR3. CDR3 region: CASSLGGWGMAEAFF. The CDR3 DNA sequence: TGCGCCAGCAGCTTGGGCGGTTGGGGGATGGCTGAAGCTTTCTTT.

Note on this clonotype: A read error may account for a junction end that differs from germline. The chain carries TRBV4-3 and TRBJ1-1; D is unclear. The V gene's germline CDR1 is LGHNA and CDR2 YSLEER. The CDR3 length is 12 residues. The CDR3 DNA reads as TGCGCCAACAGCCACTACAACACTGAAGCTTTCTTT. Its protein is CANSHYNTEAFF.

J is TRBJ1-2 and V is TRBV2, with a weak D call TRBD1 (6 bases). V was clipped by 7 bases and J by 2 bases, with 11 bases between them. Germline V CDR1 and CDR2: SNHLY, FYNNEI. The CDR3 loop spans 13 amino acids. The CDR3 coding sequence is TGTGCCAGCACTCGGGACACCAACTATGGCTACACCTTC. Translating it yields CASTRDTNYGYTF.

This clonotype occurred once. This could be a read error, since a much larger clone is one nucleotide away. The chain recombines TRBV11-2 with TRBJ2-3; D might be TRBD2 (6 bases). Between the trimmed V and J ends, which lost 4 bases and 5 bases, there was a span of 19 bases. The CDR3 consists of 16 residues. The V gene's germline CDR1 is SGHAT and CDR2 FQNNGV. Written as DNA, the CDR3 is TGTGCCAGCAGCTCAGGATGGGCCGGGAGTGGAGATACGCAGTATTTT. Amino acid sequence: CASSSGWAGSGDTQYF.

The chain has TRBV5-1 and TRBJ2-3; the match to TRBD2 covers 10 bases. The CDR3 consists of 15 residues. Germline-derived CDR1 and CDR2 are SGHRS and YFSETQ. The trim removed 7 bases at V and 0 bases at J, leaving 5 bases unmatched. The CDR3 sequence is CASARLAGSTDTQYF. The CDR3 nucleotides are TGCGCCAGCGCTCGACTAGCGGGCAGCACAGATACGCAGTATTTT.

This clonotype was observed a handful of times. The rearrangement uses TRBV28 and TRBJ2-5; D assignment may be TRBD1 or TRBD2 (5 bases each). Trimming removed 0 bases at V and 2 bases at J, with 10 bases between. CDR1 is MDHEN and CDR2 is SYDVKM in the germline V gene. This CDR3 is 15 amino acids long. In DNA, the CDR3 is TGTGCCAGCAGTTTATGGGGGGACGAGCAAGAGACCCAGTACTTC. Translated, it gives CASSLWGDEQETQYF.

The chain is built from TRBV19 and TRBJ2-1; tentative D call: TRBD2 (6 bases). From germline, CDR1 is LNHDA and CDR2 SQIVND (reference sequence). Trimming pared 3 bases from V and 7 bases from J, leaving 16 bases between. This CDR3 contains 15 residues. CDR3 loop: CASSMGLSGGNEQFF. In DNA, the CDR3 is TGTGCCAGTAGTATGGGACTCTCCGGAGGGAATGAGCAGTTCTTC.

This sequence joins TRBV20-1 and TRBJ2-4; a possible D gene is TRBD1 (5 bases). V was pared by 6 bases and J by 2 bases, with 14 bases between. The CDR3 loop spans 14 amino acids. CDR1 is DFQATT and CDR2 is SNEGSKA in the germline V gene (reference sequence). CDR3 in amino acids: CSAPTRGSKNIQYF. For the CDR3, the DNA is TGCAGTGCGCCCACAAGGGGATCCAAAAACATTCAGTACTTC.